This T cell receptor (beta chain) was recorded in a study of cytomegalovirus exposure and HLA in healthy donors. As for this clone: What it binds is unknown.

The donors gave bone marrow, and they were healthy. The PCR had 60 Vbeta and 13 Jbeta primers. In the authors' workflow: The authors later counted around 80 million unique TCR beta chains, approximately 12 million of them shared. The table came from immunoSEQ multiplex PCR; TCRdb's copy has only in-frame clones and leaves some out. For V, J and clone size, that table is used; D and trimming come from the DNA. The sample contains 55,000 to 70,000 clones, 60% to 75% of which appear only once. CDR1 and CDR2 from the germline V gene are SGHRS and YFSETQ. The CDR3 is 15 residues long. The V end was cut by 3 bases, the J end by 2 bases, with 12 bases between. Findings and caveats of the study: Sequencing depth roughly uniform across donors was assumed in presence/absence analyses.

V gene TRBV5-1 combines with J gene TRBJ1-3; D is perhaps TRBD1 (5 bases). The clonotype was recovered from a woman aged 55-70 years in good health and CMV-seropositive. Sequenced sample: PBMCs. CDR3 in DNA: TGCGCCAGCAGCTGGACCCCAGGGACTGGAAACACCATATATTTT. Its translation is CASSWTPGTGNTIYF.